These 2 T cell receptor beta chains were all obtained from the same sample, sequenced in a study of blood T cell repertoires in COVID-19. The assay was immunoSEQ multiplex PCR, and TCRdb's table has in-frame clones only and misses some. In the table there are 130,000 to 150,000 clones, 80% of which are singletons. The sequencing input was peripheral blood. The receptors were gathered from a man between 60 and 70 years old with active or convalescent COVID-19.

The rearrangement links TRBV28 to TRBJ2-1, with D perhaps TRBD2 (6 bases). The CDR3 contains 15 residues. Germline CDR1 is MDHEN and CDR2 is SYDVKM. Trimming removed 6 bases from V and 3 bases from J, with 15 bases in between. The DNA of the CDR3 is TGTGCCAGCAGACTTCTGGAGGGAAACTACAATGAGCAGTTCTTC. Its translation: CASRLLEGNYNEQFF.

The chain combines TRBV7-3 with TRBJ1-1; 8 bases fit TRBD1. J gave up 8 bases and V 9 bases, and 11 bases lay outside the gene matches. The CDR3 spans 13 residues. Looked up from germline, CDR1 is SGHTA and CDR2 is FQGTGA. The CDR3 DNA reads TGTGCCAGTTTACAGGGGGTGAGTTCCGAAGCTTTCTTT. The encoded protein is CASLQGVSSEAFF.